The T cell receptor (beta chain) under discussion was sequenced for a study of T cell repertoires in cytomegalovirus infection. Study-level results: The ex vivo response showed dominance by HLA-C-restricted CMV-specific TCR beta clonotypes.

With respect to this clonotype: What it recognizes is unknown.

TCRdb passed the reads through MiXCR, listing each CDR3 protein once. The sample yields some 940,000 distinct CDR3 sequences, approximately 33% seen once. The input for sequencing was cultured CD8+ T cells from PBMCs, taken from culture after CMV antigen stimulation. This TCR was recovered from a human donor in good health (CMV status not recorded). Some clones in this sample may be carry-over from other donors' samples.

The CDR3 DNA sequence: TGTGCCAGCAGCCGTCGACAGGGGGCTATTAATGAAAAACTGTTTTTT. Protein product: CASSRRQGAINEKLFF. The gene calls are TRBV14 and TRBJ1-4; 10 bases map to TRBD1. Germline CDR1 and CDR2: SGHDN and FVKESK. The J segment lost 4 bases and the V segment lost 4 bases, leaving 6 bases of the junction unmatched. The CDR3 consists of 16 residues.